The 16 T cell receptor beta chains below come from one sample, sequenced in a study of shared T cell receptors in the human thymus. Sequenced by immunoSEQ multiplex PCR; TCRdb stores in-frame clones only, minus some. This table holds about 500,000 clones, 78% found once. This sample also appeared in a second study, on human thymus T cells.

The specimen sequenced was thymocytes. Every receptor here comes from a boy less than two years old with a congenital heart defect.

The gene calls are TRBV28 and TRBJ2-7, with 10 bases matching TRBD2. The J segment lost 0 bases and the V segment lost 7 bases, leaving 0 bases of the junction unmatched. The germline V gene has CDR1 MDHEN and CDR2 SYDVKM. The CDR3 contains 13 residues. CDR3 in DNA: TGTGCCAGCACTAGCGGGAGCTCCTACGAGCAGTACTTC. Amino acid sequence: CASTSGSSYEQYF.

The CDR3 loop is CASSCWTASSYNEQFF. DNA for the CDR3: TGCGCCAGCAGCTGTTGGACAGCGAGCTCCTACAATGAGCAGTTCTTC. The V gene is TRBV5-1, the J gene TRBJ2-1; TRBD1 is a possible D gene (6 bases). V lost 3 bases and J 0 bases, leaving 13 bases between the germline ends. The CDR3 contains 16 residues. Germline loops: CDR1 SGHRS, CDR2 YFSETQ.

For the CDR3, the DNA is TGTGCCAGCAGGTACGGACTGGGCGAGCAGTACTTC. Translated: CASRYGLGEQYF. The rearrangement uses TRBV6-1 and TRBJ2-7; perhaps TRBD2 as D (5 bases). The CDR3 runs 12 residues. The germline V and J ends were trimmed by 6 bases and 6 bases, with 12 bases remaining between them. In germline, CDR1 is MNHNS, CDR2 SASEGT.

This sequence joins TRBV28 and TRBJ1-4; TRBD1 aligns across 9 bases. This CDR3 contains 14 residues. From germline, CDR1 is MDHEN and CDR2 SYDVKM. Unmatched junction bases numbered 6, after V lost 6 bases and J lost 7 bases. The CDR3 DNA reads as TGTGCCAGCAGGTCGGGACAGGGTAGTGAAAAACTGTTTTTT. It yields the protein CASRSGQGSEKLFF.

The genes are TRBV27 and TRBJ2-1; TRBD2 matches 13 bases. Trimming took 4 bases from V and 3 from J; bases not matched to a gene: 3. This CDR3 comprises 16 residues. In germline, CDR1 is MNHEY, CDR2 SMNVEV (reference sequence). The CDR3 loop is CASSSGTSGIYNEQFF. Here the CDR3 DNA reads TGTGCCAGCAGTTCCGGGACTAGCGGGATCTACAATGAGCAGTTCTTC.

The chain links TRBV30 to TRBJ1-2; 7 nucleotides match TRBD1. This CDR3 has 17 amino acids. Losses at the gene ends were 5 bases for V and 3 bases for J; bases not matched to a gene: 18. Germline V gene data show CDR1 as GTSNPN and CDR2 as SVGIG (reference sequence). The CDR3 sequence is CAWLPGAGGLQYYGYTF. The CDR3 DNA sequence: TGTGCCTGGCTCCCGGGGGCAGGGGGTTTGCAGTACTATGGCTACACCTTC.

The V gene is TRBV18, the J gene TRBJ1-1; 11 nucleotides agree with TRBD1. Trimming cost V 0 bases and J 4 bases; bases outside gene matches: 4. The CDR3 has 16 residues. The germline CDR1 and CDR2 sequences are KGHSH and LQKENI. CDR3 DNA sequence: TGTGCCAGCTCACCACCGGACAGGGGGCGCGGCACTGAAGCTTTCTTT. This gives the protein CASSPPDRGRGTEAFF.

The genes are TRBV30 and TRBJ1-1; D not certain. V shed 0 bases and J shed 2 bases, with 10 bases lying between them. The CDR3 is made up of 14 amino acids. Germline CDR1 and CDR2: GTSNPN and SVGIG (reference sequence). For the CDR3, the DNA is TGTGCCTGGAGTGTACGTCGGGATAACACTGAAGCTTTCTTT. Translated, it gives CAWSVRRDNTEAFF.

This clone is a singleton in its sample. The rearrangement links TRBV4-1 to TRBJ2-7, with 16 bases that match TRBD2. The V segment lost 4 bases and the J segment 7 bases; nucleotides outside the gene matches: 10. This CDR3 region has 17 residues. Germline loops: CDR1 MGHRA, CDR2 YSYEKL. The CDR3, as DNA: TGCGCCAGCAGCCTCGCGGGACTAGCGGGAGGGCCGGAGGAGCAGTACTTC. Translated: CASSLAGLAGGPEEQYF.

The genes are TRBV5-1 and TRBJ2-7, with 14 positions matching TRBD2. V trimming: 4 bases; J trimming: 7 bases; junction bases outside the gene matches: 13. This CDR3 has 17 residues. Germline CDR1 reads SGHRS; CDR2 reads YFSETQ. CDR3 nucleotides: TGCGCCAGCAGCCCCCCGGGACTAGCGGGAGAGTTTTATGAGCAGTACTTC. It yields the protein CASSPPGLAGEFYEQYF.

The rearrangement links TRBV27 to TRBJ1-1; unclear D gene. This CDR3 contains 14 residues. Germline CDR1 MNHEY, CDR2 SMNVEV (reference sequence). V was pared by 1 base and J by 2 bases, with 8 bases between. CDR3 amino acids: CASSLLGVNTEAFF. CDR3 nucleotides: TGTGCCAGCAGTTTATTGGGAGTTAACACTGAAGCTTTCTTT.

The rearrangement uses TRBV30 and TRBJ2-1; TRBD2 aligns across 8 bases. From germline, CDR1 is GTSNPN and CDR2 SVGIG (reference sequence). The CDR3 is 15 amino acids. With V trimmed by 5 bases and J by 5 bases, 11 bases remained unmatched. The CDR3 nucleotides read TGTGCCTGGGGTACCAGCGGGAGTGTCCACAATGAGCAGTTCTTC. Encoded protein: CAWGTSGSVHNEQFF.

The rearrangement joins TRBV19 to TRBJ2-7, with TRBD1 matching over 7 bases. Germline values: CDR1 LNHDA, CDR2 SQIVND (reference sequence). Trimming at V came to 3 bases and at J to 4 bases, leaving 3 bases not matched to a gene. This CDR3 region has 13 residues. Written as DNA, the CDR3 is TGTGCCAGTAGTATGGGCAGGGGGTACGAGCAGTACTTC. Residues: CASSMGRGYEQYF.

V gene TRBV14 combines with J gene TRBJ2-7; D perhaps matches TRBD1 (7 bases). Germline V gene sequence: CDR1 SGHDN, CDR2 FVKESK. V was shortened by 0 bases and J by 5 bases, with 17 bases between the two germline ends. The CDR3 loop spans 16 amino acids. The CDR3 loop reads CASSQDVRRGPNEQYF. CDR3 nucleotide sequence: TGTGCCAGCAGCCAAGATGTTCGGAGGGGGCCGAACGAGCAGTACTTC.

This clone was observed a handful of times. This rearrangement joins TRBV25-1 to TRBJ2-3, with 7 nucleotides matching TRBD2. The CDR3 is made up of 16 amino acids. Germline CDR1 is MGHDK and CDR2 is SYGVNS. V lost 6 bases, J lost 0 bases, and 9 bases stayed unmatched. The CDR3 DNA sequence: TGTGCCAGCAGGCCCTCGGGGACTAACAGCACAGATACGCAGTATTTT. Translation gives CASRPSGTNSTDTQYF.

This rearrangement joins TRBV14 to TRBJ2-7; 11 bases map to TRBD2. J was trimmed by 5 bases and V by 0 bases; bases with no gene match: 6. CDR1 is SGHDN, CDR2 FVKESK, per germline. The CDR3 is 16 amino acids. CDR3 DNA sequence: TGTGCCAGCAGCCAAGATTTAGCGGGAGGGCCCCACGAGCAGTACTTC. Its protein product is CASSQDLAGGPHEQYF.